This T cell receptor (beta chain) was captured by sequencing in a study of T cell changes during pregnancy in multiple sclerosis. Germline V CDR1 and CDR2: SNHLY, FYNNEI. The ends lost 8 bases at V and 7 bases at J; junction bases unmatched: 2. This CDR3 comprises 11 residues. The method was immunoSEQ multiplex PCR; TCRdb's version includes in-frame clones alone and lacks a portion of them. The table includes tens of thousands of clones, roughly 90% detected once. This rearrangement joins TRBV2 to TRBJ1-5; 7 bases are shared with TRBD1. This TCR was recovered from a female donor with multiple sclerosis, enrolled in a pregnancy study. The sample in question was CD4+ T cells from peripheral blood mononuclear cells, obtained before pregnancy. CDR3 sequence (DNA): TGTGCCAGCGGGGACAGCCAGCCCCAGCATTTT. It yields the protein CASGDSQPQHF. Based on the CDR3 plus reference TRBV2 and TRBJ1-5, the full variable domain is EPEVTQTPSHQVTQMGQEVILRCVPISNHLYFYWYRQILGQKVEFLVSFYNNEISEKSEIFDDQFSVERPDGSNFTLKIRSTKLEDSAMYFCASGDSQPQHFGDGTRLSIL.